Detailed here is one T cell receptor beta chain. Trimming pared 3 bases from V and 7 bases from J, leaving 13 bases between. Germline CDR1 LGHNA, CDR2 YSLEER. This CDR3 contains 15 residues. The data originate from a study of blood T cell repertoires in COVID-19. Overall study: Specimens from acute and convalescent COVID-19 originated in the United States, Italy and Spain. T cells, B-cell-depleted T cells, or PBMCs supplied cDNA or gDNA.

Sequenced by immunoSEQ multiplex PCR; TCRdb stores in-frame clones only, minus some. The sample gives more than 250,000 clones, around 90% of which show up once; about 0.65% is in the top ten. Sequenced: peripheral blood. The chain recombines TRBV4-3 with TRBJ1-6, with TRBD1 as a possible D gene (5 bases). The receptor comes from a human donor in a cohort sampled during active COVID-19. The CDR3 nucleotides read TGCGCCAGCAGCCAGGGACTTGGTGCGAATTCACCCCTCCACTTT. Residues: CASSQGLGANSPLHF.